These 20 T cell receptor beta chains were sequenced from one sample in a study of cytomegalovirus exposure and HLA in healthy donors. This PCR relied on a set of 60 Vbeta primers and 13 Jbeta primers. Some clones are missing from TCRdb's copy, which holds only in-frame ones; the method was immunoSEQ multiplex PCR. The sample includes roughly 180,000 clones, around 82% of them seen just once. The sequencing sample was made of PBMCs. The receptors here all came from a man younger than 40 in good health and CMV-seronegative.

The rearrangement joins TRBV19 to TRBJ2-4; the D is unclear. In germline, CDR1 is LNHDA, CDR2 SQIVND (reference sequence). V dropped 7 bases and J dropped 0 bases, with 10 bases sitting between them. The CDR3 sequence is 14 residues long. The CDR3 spells CASNNLLAKNIQYF. CDR3 coding DNA: TGTGCCAGTAATAATCTACTAGCCAAAAACATTCAGTACTTC.

This clone has a single count. This rearrangement joins TRBV4-1 to TRBJ2-7; 8 bases agree with TRBD2. Trimming removed 4 bases from V and 0 bases from J; junction bases left unmatched: 17. The CDR3 is made up of 19 amino acids. Germline V CDR1 and CDR2: MGHRA, YSYEKL. CDR3: CASSPGGARLAVSSYEQYF. DNA of the CDR3: TGCGCCAGCAGCCCGGGGGGGGCAAGACTAGCCGTAAGCTCCTACGAGCAGTACTTC.

The V and J genes are TRBV23-1 and TRBJ2-5; 8 positions match TRBD2. TRBV23-1 is noted as an ORF with a role that remains uncertain. This CDR3 is 16 amino acids long. V dropped 7 bases and J dropped 2; count of bases not matched to a gene: 12. The CDR3 protein is CASTRHRRGDQETQYF. DNA for the CDR3: TGCGCCAGCACTCGGCATAGGCGGGGGGATCAAGAGACCCAGTACTTC.

V and J are TRBV5-1 and TRBJ1-1, with D tentatively TRBD1 (6 bases). CDR3 length equals 14 residues. Germline V gene data show CDR1 as SGHRS and CDR2 as YFSETQ. V lost 7 bases, J lost 4 bases, and 17 bases lay in between. CDR3 nucleotide sequence: TGCGCCAGCGGGCACCCTCAGGGGAGCACTGAAGCTTTCTTT. This sequence encodes CASGHPQGSTEAFF.

This clone has just one count. This chain links TRBV25-1 with TRBJ2-5, with 9 nucleotides matching TRBD1. CDR3 length: 15 amino acids. Germline V gene lookup returns CDR1 MGHDK and CDR2 SYGVNS. The J segment lost 2 bases and the V segment lost 5 bases, leaving 6 bases of the junction unmatched. CDR3 sequence (DNA): TGTGCCAGCAGTTTCGGACAGGGGAGGCAAGAGACCCAGTACTTC. It codes for CASSFGQGRQETQYF.

This rearrangement joins TRBV5-1 to TRBJ2-3; D may be TRBD2 (5 bases). This CDR3 has 15 residues. Trimming cost V 5 bases and J 2 bases, with 15 bases left between them. Germline V gene data show CDR1 as SGHRS and CDR2 as YFSETQ. CDR3 sequence (DNA): TGCGCCAGCAGTTCTCATCGGGGAGACACAGATACGCAGTATTTT. It translates to CASSSHRGDTDTQYF.

This chain connects TRBV7-2 to TRBJ2-5, with 10 bases that match TRBD1. V shed 6 bases and J 2 bases; nucleotides not matched to a gene: 9. Germline V gene data show CDR1 as SGHTA and CDR2 as FQGNSA. The CDR3 is 16 residues long. In DNA form, the CDR3 reads TGTGCCAGCAGACCCGCTTGGGACAGGGGACAAGAGACCCAGTACTTC. It codes for CASRPAWDRGQETQYF.

The chain couples TRBV5-6 to TRBJ1-3, with 7 bases fitting TRBD1. The V gene end was trimmed by 3 bases and the J gene end by 0 bases; junction bases not matched to a gene: 9. Germline loops: CDR1 SGHDT, CDR2 YYEEEE. The CDR3 loop spans 17 amino acids. Written as DNA, the CDR3 is TGTGCCAGCAGCTACACAGGGGATGCAATCTCTGGAAACACCATATATTTT. Translation gives CASSYTGDAISGNTIYF. The whole variable domain, filled in from reference TRBV5-6 and TRBJ1-3, reads DAGVTQSPTHLIKTRGQQVTLRCSPKSGHDTVSWYQQALGQGPQFIFQYYEEEERQRGNFPDRFSGHQFPNYSSELNVNALLLGDSALYLCASSYTGDAISGNTIYFGEGSWLTVV.

The CDR3 bases are TGTGCCAGTAGTATACCGGGACTAGGGAGTACGCAGTATTTT. Translation gives CASSIPGLGSTQYF. The V gene is TRBV19, the J gene TRBJ2-3; 8 positions agree with TRBD2. The CDR3 contains 14 residues. With V trimmed by 2 bases and J by 8 bases, 6 bases remained unmatched. CDR1 is LNHDA, CDR2 SQIVND, per germline (reference sequence). Combining the CDR3 with reference TRBV19 and TRBJ2-3 gives the whole variable domain DGGITQSPKYLFRKEGQNVTLSCEQNLNHDAMYWYRQDPGQGLRLIYYSQIVNDFQKGDIAEGYSVSREKKESFPLTVTSAQKNPTAFYLCASSIPGLGSTQYFGPGTRLTVL.

CDR3 region: CASTTTGNTEAFF. CDR3 coding DNA: TGTGCCAGTACCACGACAGGGAACACTGAAGCTTTCTTT. The V gene is TRBV19, the J gene TRBJ1-1, with D possibly TRBD1 on 6 matching bases. CDR1 is LNHDA, CDR2 SQIVND, per germline (reference sequence). V was pared by 7 bases and J by 1 base, with 10 bases between. The CDR3 spans 13 residues.

For this clone: The same CDR3 arises from other DNA sequences in this sample as well. This rearrangement joins TRBV5-1 to TRBJ1-1; D is undetermined. Germline V CDR1 and CDR2: SGHRS, YFSETQ. The CDR3 spans 14 residues. V was trimmed by 4 bases and J by 1 base, leaving 11 bases between them. The CDR3, as DNA: TGCGCCAGCAGCCCTGGAGGCGGGAACACTGAAGCTTTCTTT. It is translated as CASSPGGGNTEAFF.

The V gene is TRBV4-1, the J gene TRBJ2-7; TRBD1 matches 10 bases. Germline CDR1 is MGHRA and CDR2 is YSYEKL. The CDR3 is made up of 16 amino acids. V was pared by 2 bases and J by 5 bases, with 9 bases of the junction left unmatched. The CDR3 spells CASSQPMGQGINEQYF. The CDR3 DNA is TGCGCCAGCAGCCAACCGATGGGACAGGGGATCAACGAGCAGTACTTC.

The chain has TRBV4-3 and TRBJ1-2, with 8 bases aligning to TRBD1. The CDR3 has 15 amino acids. Germline V lookup: CDR1 LGHNA, CDR2 YSLEER. V was clipped by 3 bases and J by 4 bases; unmatched bases: 7. CDR3: CASSQDGQGIYGYTF. As DNA, the CDR3 is TGCGCCAGCAGCCAGGATGGACAGGGCATCTATGGCTACACCTTC.

This sequence joins TRBV7-3 and TRBJ1-2, with D unresolved. The V gene's germline CDR1 is SGHTA and CDR2 FQGTGA. This CDR3 is 15 amino acids long. V dropped 0 bases and J dropped 7 bases, with 15 bases sitting between them. DNA for the CDR3: TGTGCCAGCAGCTTAACGGTGGCGGCAGAGGGTGGCTACACCTTC. Its protein product is CASSLTVAAEGGYTF. The full variable domain, completed using reference TRBV7-3 and TRBJ1-2, is GAGVSQTPSNKVTEKGKYVELRCDPISGHTALYWYRQSLGQGPEFLIYFQGTGAADDSGLPNDRFFAVRPEGSVSTLKIQRTERGDSAVYLCASSLTVAAEGGYTFGSGTRLTVV.

This clone showed up just a few times. The chain joins TRBV28 to TRBJ2-2; 10 bases are shared with TRBD2. V gave up 5 bases and J gave up 5 bases; unmatched junction bases: 5. The length of the CDR3 is 15 residues. Germline V gene sequence: CDR1 MDHEN, CDR2 SYDVKM. The CDR3, as DNA: TGTGCCAGCAGTCCCTTAGCGGGGGGAACCGGGGAGCTGTTTTTT. It is translated as CASSPLAGGTGELFF.

The rearrangement links TRBV27 to TRBJ2-3; D gene ambiguous. Germline values: CDR1 MNHEY, CDR2 SMNVEV (reference sequence). Trimming pared 2 bases from V and 9 bases from J, leaving 18 bases between. The CDR3 spans 15 residues. CDR3 nucleotide sequence: TGTGCCAGCAGTTTACTCTCCCGACGGGTTCTAACGCAGTATTTT. Amino acids: CASSLLSRRVLTQYF.

The chain has TRBV6-5 and TRBJ2-1, with 8 bases identical to TRBD2. This CDR3 has 16 amino acids. The germline CDR1 and CDR2 sequences are MNHEY and SVGAGI. Trimming cost V 1 base and J 4 bases; bases outside gene matches: 6. CDR3 nucleotide sequence: TGTGCCAGCAGTTACTTTAGTAGCGGGGCTTACAATGAGCAGTTCTTC. Protein product: CASSYFSSGAYNEQFF.

The chain is built from TRBV30 and TRBJ1-6; 9 bases line up with TRBD1. Germline V CDR1 and CDR2: GTSNPN, SVGIG (reference sequence). Trimming removed 2 bases from V and 10 bases from J; junction bases left unmatched: 12. The CDR3 has 16 amino acids. The CDR3 nucleotides are TGTGCCTGGAGTCGCCCTGGACAGGGGTCGTTCTCACCCCTCCACTTT. Translating gives CAWSRPGQGSFSPLHF.

The chain carries TRBV30 and TRBJ2-2; 9 bases line up with TRBD1. Germline V lookup: CDR1 GTSNPN, CDR2 SVGIG (reference sequence). V shed 5 bases and J 5 bases; nucleotides not matched to a gene: 6. The CDR3 length is 14 residues. In DNA, the CDR3 is TGTGCCTGGGGACAGGGGACCAATACCGGGGAGCTGTTTTTT. It translates to CAWGQGTNTGELFF.

This chain joins TRBV27 and TRBJ1-2; 10 bases line up with TRBD1. This CDR3 spans 17 amino acids. CDR1 and CDR2 (germline): MNHEY, SMNVEV (reference sequence). J gave up 0 bases and V 5 bases, and 9 bases lay outside the gene matches. CDR3 in DNA: TGTGCCAGCAGTCCGGGACAGGGGCGGATGGCTAACTATGGCTACACCTTC. It yields the protein CASSPGQGRMANYGYTF.